A single sample is the source of the 19 T cell receptor beta chains below, sequenced in a study of T cells in Graves' hyperthyroidism and ophthalmopathy. Authors of the study amplified TCR beta CDR3 regions from RNA transcripts. HTBI primers were used for first-round RT-PCR of the TCR CDR3. TCRdb re-derived calls from the multiplex PCR reads in MiXCR, one entry per CDR3 protein. The sample holds 500,000 to 600,000 distinct CDR3 sequences, 16% seen once. Sequencing was performed on blood. The receptors come from a woman younger than 35 with Graves' hyperthyroidism.

There are a few counts of this clonotype. The gene calls are TRBV6-4 and TRBJ2-1; the D is unclear. The germline CDR1 and CDR2 sequences are MRHNA and SNTAGT. The CDR3 totals 14 residues. The V and J ends lost 5 bases and 9 bases respectively, with 17 bases between them. The CDR3 loop reads CASSRSADKVEQFF. In DNA form, the CDR3 reads TGTGCCAGCAGTCGATCAGCAGATAAGGTTGAGCAGTTCTTC.

As concerns this clonotype: One end of the junction varies from germline; a read error may be responsible. The rearrangement joins TRBV12-3 or TRBV12-4 to TRBJ2-1; TRBD1 aligns across 9 bases. The length of the CDR3 is 15 residues. CDR3 protein: CANSSTLGQGYEQFF. CDR3 sequence (DNA): TGTGCCAACAGTTCTACCCTAGGACAGGGGTATGAGCAGTTCTTC.

The table lists this clonotype with many counts. The rearrangement joins TRBV13 to TRBJ2-1; D is perhaps TRBD2 (6 bases). Germline V CDR1 and CDR2: PRHDT, FYEKMQ (reference sequence). This CDR3 has 15 amino acids. Trimming took off 7 bases at V and 3 bases at J, with 16 bases between the two ends. CDR3 sequence: CASTSTAGGYNEQFF. The DNA of the CDR3 is TGTGCCAGCACCTCAACAGCGGGCGGCTACAATGAGCAGTTCTTC.

This clonotype was counted only a few times. The chain uses TRBV20-1 and TRBJ2-7; maybe TRBD2 (7 bases). CDR1 and CDR2 (germline): DFQATT, SNEGSKA (reference sequence). Trimming cost V 5 bases and J 4 bases, with 18 bases left between them. The CDR3 spans 14 residues. As DNA, the CDR3 is TGCAGTGCTCCCTGGGGGGGGCGGGAATACGAGCAGTACTTC. Protein product: CSAPWGGREYEQYF.

This clonotype has at least ten counts. The genes are TRBV2 and TRBJ2-7; D is undetermined. Germline CDR1 SNHLY, CDR2 FYNNEI. CDR3 length: 13 amino acids. V shed 6 bases and J shed 7 bases, with 16 bases lying between them. The CDR3 loop reads CASSLGLLREQYF. Written as DNA, the CDR3 is TGTGCCAGCAGCCTAGGCCTTCTTAGGGAGCAGTACTTC.

The chain carries TRBV5-1 and TRBJ2-6; 9 bases align to TRBD1. Germline-derived CDR1 and CDR2 are SGHRS and YFSETQ. The CDR3 extends over 18 amino acids. V lost 1 base and J lost 4; bases outside the gene matches: 9. The CDR3 region has the DNA TGCGCCAGCAGCTTGATGGGACAGGGAATGTGGGGGGCCAACGTCCTGACTTTC. Its translation: CASSLMGQGMWGANVLTF.

The CDR3 region is CASSIFLRTSYEQYF. CDR3 sequence (DNA): TGTGCCAGTAGTATATTTCTCCGTACCTCCTACGAGCAGTACTTC. The V and J genes are TRBV19 and TRBJ2-7, with D unresolved. Germline V gene lookup returns CDR1 LNHDA and CDR2 SQIVND (reference sequence). Trimming pared 2 bases from V and 0 bases from J, leaving 11 bases between. The CDR3 is 15 residues long. Based on the CDR3 plus reference TRBV19 and TRBJ2-7, the full variable domain is DGGITQSPKYLFRKEGQNVTLSCEQNLNHDAMYWYRQDPGQGLRLIYYSQIVNDFQKGDIAEGYSVSREKKESFPLTVTSAQKNPTAFYLCASSIFLRTSYEQYFGPGTRLTVT.

Ten or more counts support this clonotype. This chain joins TRBV7-9 and TRBJ2-7; D is undetermined. Looked up from germline, CDR1 is SEHNR and CDR2 is FQNEAQ (reference sequence). The germline V and J ends were trimmed by 2 bases and 3 bases, with 8 bases remaining between them. This CDR3 region has 13 residues. CDR3 loop: CASSLIADYEQYF. CDR3 sequence (DNA): TGTGCCAGCAGCTTAATTGCAGACTACGAGCAGTACTTC. The whole variable domain, filled in from reference TRBV7-9 and TRBJ2-7, reads DTGVSQNPRHKITKRGQNVTFRCDPISEHNRLYWYRQTLGQGPEFLTYFQNEAQLEKSRLLSDRFSAERPKGSFSTLEIQRTEQGDSAMYLCASSLIADYEQYFGPGTRLTVT.

This rearrangement joins TRBV24-1 to TRBJ2-5, with a possible D match to TRBD1 (5 bases). Deletions cut 3 bases from V and 9 bases from J, with 13 bases between. The germline CDR1 and CDR2 sequences are KGHDR and SFDVKD. This CDR3 comprises 13 residues. The CDR3 reads CATSDPQGWSQYF. The CDR3 DNA follows: TGTGCCACCAGTGATCCTCAGGGTTGGTCCCAGTACTTC.

This clonotype was seen ten or more times. The chain has TRBV7-9 and TRBJ2-3; D tentatively reads TRBD1 or TRBD2 (5 bases each). This CDR3 has 18 amino acids. V lost 1 base to trimming and J lost 0 bases, with 17 bases between them. CDR1 and CDR2 (germline): SEHNR, FQNEAQ (reference sequence). As DNA, the CDR3 is TGTGCCAGCAGCTTAGGGGTGACGGGAAGGGGAAGCACAGATACGCAGTATTTT. This sequence encodes CASSLGVTGRGSTDTQYF. Drawing the rest from reference TRBV7-9 and TRBJ2-3, the complete variable domain is DTGVSQNPRHKITKRGQNVTFRCDPISEHNRLYWYRQTLGQGPEFLTYFQNEAQLEKSRLLSDRFSAERPKGSFSTLEIQRTEQGDSAMYLCASSLGVTGRGSTDTQYFGPGTRLTVL.

The chain uses TRBV29-1 and TRBJ2-5; D perhaps matches TRBD2 (7 bases). V shed 3 bases and J shed 4 bases, with 12 bases lying between them. The CDR3 consists of 13 residues. The germline V gene has CDR1 SQVTM and CDR2 ANQGSEA. CDR3 loop: CSVDVGGLETQYF. CDR3 DNA: TGCAGCGTTGACGTCGGGGGGCTAGAGACCCAGTACTTC.

This clonotype showed up many times. The CDR3 loop reads CASSWVPGRGETQYF. The CDR3 coding sequence is TGTGCCAGCAGTTGGGTCCCGGGGCGCGGGGAGACCCAGTACTTC. This chain uses TRBV12-3 or TRBV12-4 with TRBJ2-5, with D perhaps given as TRBD1 or TRBD2 (5 bases each). CDR3 length: 15 amino acids. V shed 4 bases and J shed 5 bases, with 17 bases lying between them.

V gene TRBV14 combines with J gene TRBJ1-2; D gene uncertain. Germline lookup yields CDR1 SGHDN and CDR2 FVKESK. The V and J ends lost 2 bases and 4 bases respectively, with 11 bases between them. The CDR3 runs to 14 residues. Here the CDR3 reads CASSQLAWGYGYTF. In nucleotides, the CDR3 is TGTGCCAGCAGCCAATTGGCCTGGGGCTATGGCTACACCTTC.

This clonotype was seen many times. This chain links TRBV3-1 with TRBJ1-1, with TRBD1 identical over 8 bases. Unmatched junction bases numbered 6, after V lost 4 bases and J lost 5 bases. Germline lookup yields CDR1 LGHDT and CDR2 YNNKEL (reference sequence). The CDR3 sequence is 14 residues long. In DNA form, the CDR3 reads TGTGCCAGCAGCCTCGGACAGGGATGGACTGAAGCTTTCTTT. It is translated as CASSLGQGWTEAFF.

This clonotype showed up just a few times. The junction does not match germline at one end; this may be a read error. The rearrangement links TRBV10-3 to TRBJ2-7; 7 nucleotides match TRBD2. This CDR3 has 14 amino acids. Per germline, CDR1 ENHRY and CDR2 SYGVKD. CDR3 nucleotides: TGCGCCATCAGTGAGGACGGGGGGTCCTACGAGCAGTACTTC. It encodes CAISEDGGSYEQYF.

There are a few counts of this clonotype. The chain has TRBV29-1 and TRBJ1-3; D gene uncertain. The V end was cut by 0 bases, the J end by 2 bases, with 14 bases between. The CDR3 sequence is 16 residues long. CDR1 is SQVTM, CDR2 ANQGSEA, per germline. This chain's CDR3 is CSVEDLDGVTGNTIYF. CDR3 DNA sequence: TGCAGCGTTGAAGATCTTGACGGGGTAACTGGAAACACCATATATTTT. Full variable domain (outside the CDR3, taken from reference TRBV29-1 and TRBJ1-3): SAVISQKPSRDICQRGTSLTIQCQVDSQVTMMFWYRQQPGQSLTLIATANQGSEATYESGFVIDKFPISRPNLTFSTLTVSNMSPEDSSIYLCSVEDLDGVTGNTIYFGEGSWLTVV.

For this clonotype: Germline is not matched at one junction end, which may reflect a read error. The chain employs TRBV20-1 and TRBJ2-1; D gene ambiguous. The CDR3 totals 16 residues. Germline CDR1 and CDR2: DFQATT and SNEGSKA (reference sequence). The CDR3 is CSASSAVEGWHNERFF. CDR3 bases: TGCAGTGCTAGCTCGGCGGTGGAAGGATGGCACAATGAGCGGTTCTTC.

The genes are TRBV18 and TRBJ2-1, with TRBD1 identical over 9 bases. CDR1 and CDR2 (germline): KGHSH, LQKENI. The CDR3 is 17 residues long. V trimming: 3 bases; J trimming: 0 bases; junction bases outside the gene matches: 6. CDR3 coding DNA: TGTGCCAGCTCACCGAAAGGACAGGGGTCCTCCTACAATGAGCAGTTCTTC. It codes for CASSPKGQGSSYNEQFF.

About this clonotype: Just one base apart from a much larger clone, this may be a read error. This chain uses TRBV3-1 with TRBJ2-2; D uncertain. Germline CDR1 LGHDT, CDR2 YNNKEL (reference sequence). There are 17 residues in the CDR3. The CDR3 coding sequence is TGTCCCAGCAGCCAATCAGTCTCGCCCTCCCGAAGCGGGGAGCTGTTTTTT. It is translated as CPSSQSVSPSRSGELFF.